This TCR beta chain was documented in a study of blood T cell repertoires in COVID-19 (dated by TCRdb to the early 2020s). Context from the whole study: Samples from collaborators originated in the United States, Italy and Spain and spanned both the acute and convalescent phases of COVID-19. Subjects who had been exposed to COVID-19, were actively infected with it, or had recovered from it provided the deeply sampled blood TCRbeta repertoires that made up the dataset. The repertoires were released in a freely available public database meant as a resource for research on the immune response to SARS-CoV-2. The sample metadata nearly always contained a de-identified subject ID, COVID-19 status, age in years and sex. Samples came from the ongoing ImmuneRACE study (first 160 participants) plus 1,254 subjects from 6 global collaborators. The prospective study material was composed of cDNA or gDNA derived from T cells, B-cell-depleted T cells, or PBMCs. Where HLA class I and class II types were available, the types were taken from metadata supplied by the sample provider, not from assay-based typing. Study-wide conclusions, independent of this receptor: The quantity of clinical and demographic metadata differed by source and by participant and was supplied without curation.

CDR3 length: 16 amino acids, cysteine to phenylalanine. The retained sequence is limited to the CDR3, 48 bases, with the frame set at the first base. CDR1 SGHTA and CDR2 FQGNSA are derived from the germline V gene. Here V drops 5 bases and J drops 6 bases, and the junction holds 9 bases not matched to any gene. Enrolling through a virtual design, the prospective study's participants ranged in age from roughly 18 to 100 years and lived across roughly 23 United States geographic areas. Cohort assignment in the prospective study relied on participant-reported clinical history from a screening survey and a study questionnaire. Each participant in the prospective study had whole blood, serum and a nasopharyngeal or oropharyngeal swab collected by mobile phlebotomists. Participants in the prospective study had the option to provide additional blood draws and questionnaires over a 2-month period. Before DNA extraction, prospective study blood samples were shipped either frozen or at room temperature.

Points on this clone: Its cognate antigen has yet to be identified. The sample holds no much larger clone one base away, and base qualities are not on file.

TCRbeta CDR3 regions were amplified from genomic DNA by means of the immunoSEQ Assay, a bias-controlled multiplex PCR. Processing in the source paper ran as follows. Within the assay, amplification of reference gene primers was used to estimate how many nucleated cells each sample contained. Sequence reads were collapsed and filtered to measure the absolute abundance of every unique TCRbeta CDR3 rearrangement. For each sample, productive Simpson clonality was calculated as the square root of Simpson's diversity index over productive rearrangements. TCRdb limited this immuneACCESS table to in-frame rearrangements with V and J called. A share of clones is missing; checked studies link under half to unresolved V genes, and the rest is unexplained. Clone size and V and J calls were adopted from that table, with D and trimming inferred from the DNA. Here the sample has roughly 170,000 clones; approximately 84% occur a single time. About 5.3% of the sample lies in the top ten.

This clonotype was sampled from a woman aged 40 to 49 with acute COVID-19. Material: PBMCs or T cells enriched from blood (not recorded which). The chain is made from TRBV7-2 and TRBJ2-3; the central 12 bases match TRBD2. The nucleotides are TGTGCCAGCAGCGCATATCTAGCGGGAGGGCCCGATACGCAGTATTTT. Its amino acids are CASSAYLAGGPDTQYF. Where the CDR3 stops, the reference TRBV7-2 and TRBJ2-3 genes take over; the full variable domain is GAGVSQSPSNKVTEKGKDVELRCDPISGHTALYWYRQSLGQGLEFLIYFQGNSAPDKSGLPSDRFSAERTGGSVSTLTIQRTQQEDSAVYLCASSAYLAGGPDTQYFGPGTRLTVL.